The following is a TCR beta chain sequence with its context. This record comes from a study of blood T cell repertoires in COVID-19. CDR1 SGHRS and CDR2 YFSETQ come from the germline V gene. V lost 3 bases to trimming and J lost 1 base; unmatched junction nucleotides: 7. This CDR3 is 16 amino acids long. The repertoire was sequenced with immunoSEQ multiplex PCR; TCRdb's copy has only in-frame clones and lacks some. The sample contains 180,000 or so clones, 70% to 85% of which appear only once. The chain recombines TRBV5-1 with TRBJ2-1, with 7 bases lining up with TRBD2. The origin of this receptor is a woman of 80 years or more with acute or convalescent COVID-19. Sequenced sample: peripheral blood. The CDR3: CASSWAGELSYNEQFF. The CDR3 DNA reads TGCGCCAGCAGCTGGGCGGGGGAACTTTCCTACAATGAGCAGTTCTTC.